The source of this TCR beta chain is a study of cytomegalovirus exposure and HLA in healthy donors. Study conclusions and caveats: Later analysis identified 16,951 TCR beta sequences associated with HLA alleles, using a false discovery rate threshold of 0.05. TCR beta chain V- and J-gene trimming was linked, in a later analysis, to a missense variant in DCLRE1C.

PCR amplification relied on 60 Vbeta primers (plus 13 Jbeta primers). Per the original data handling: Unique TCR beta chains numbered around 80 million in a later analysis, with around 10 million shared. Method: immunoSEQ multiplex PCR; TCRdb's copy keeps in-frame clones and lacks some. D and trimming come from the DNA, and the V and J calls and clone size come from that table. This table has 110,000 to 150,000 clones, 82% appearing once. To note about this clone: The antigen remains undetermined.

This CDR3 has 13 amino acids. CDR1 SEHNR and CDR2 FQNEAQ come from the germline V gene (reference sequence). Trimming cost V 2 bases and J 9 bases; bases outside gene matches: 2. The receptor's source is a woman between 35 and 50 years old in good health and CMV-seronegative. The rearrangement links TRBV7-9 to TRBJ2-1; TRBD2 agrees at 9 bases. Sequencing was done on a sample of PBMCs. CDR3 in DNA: TGTGCCAGCAGCTTACTAGCGGGAATTGAGCAGTTCTTC. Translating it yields CASSLLAGIEQFF.